This T cell receptor beta chain derives from a study of cytomegalovirus exposure and HLA in healthy donors. V lost 3 bases and J lost 3, with 14 bases in between. The CDR3 has 15 amino acids. CDR1 is LGHNA and CDR2 is YNFKEQ in the germline V gene. Researchers ran the PCR with 60 Vbeta and 13 Jbeta primers. The repertoire was sequenced with immunoSEQ multiplex PCR; TCRdb's copy has only in-frame clones and lacks some. Recorded for this sample: some 84,000 clones. This sequence originates from a man aged 45 to 65 in good health and CMV-seronegative. The chain joins TRBV4-2 to TRBJ1-2; no firm D call. Sequenced input: PBMCs. The CDR3 is CASSQQIGGDYGYTF. The DNA of the CDR3 is TGTGCCAGCAGCCAGCAGATAGGCGGAGACTATGGCTACACCTTC.